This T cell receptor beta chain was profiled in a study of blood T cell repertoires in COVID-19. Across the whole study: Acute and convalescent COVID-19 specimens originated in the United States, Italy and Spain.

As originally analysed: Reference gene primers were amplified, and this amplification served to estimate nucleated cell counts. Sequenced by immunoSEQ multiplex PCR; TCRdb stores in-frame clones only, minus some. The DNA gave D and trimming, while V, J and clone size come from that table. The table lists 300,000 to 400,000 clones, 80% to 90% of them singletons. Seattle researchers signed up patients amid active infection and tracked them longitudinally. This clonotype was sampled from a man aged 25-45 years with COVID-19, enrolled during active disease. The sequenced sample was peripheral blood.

Here the CDR3 reads CAISPLGQNTEAFF. For the CDR3, the DNA is TGTGCCATCAGTCCCCTGGGACAGAACACTGAAGCTTTCTTT. The rearrangement links TRBV10-3 to TRBJ1-1, with D possibly being TRBD1 (6 bases). This CDR3 has 14 residues. Germline V gene data show CDR1 as ENHRY and CDR2 as SYGVKD. Trimming took off 5 bases at V and 1 base at J, with 11 bases between the two ends.